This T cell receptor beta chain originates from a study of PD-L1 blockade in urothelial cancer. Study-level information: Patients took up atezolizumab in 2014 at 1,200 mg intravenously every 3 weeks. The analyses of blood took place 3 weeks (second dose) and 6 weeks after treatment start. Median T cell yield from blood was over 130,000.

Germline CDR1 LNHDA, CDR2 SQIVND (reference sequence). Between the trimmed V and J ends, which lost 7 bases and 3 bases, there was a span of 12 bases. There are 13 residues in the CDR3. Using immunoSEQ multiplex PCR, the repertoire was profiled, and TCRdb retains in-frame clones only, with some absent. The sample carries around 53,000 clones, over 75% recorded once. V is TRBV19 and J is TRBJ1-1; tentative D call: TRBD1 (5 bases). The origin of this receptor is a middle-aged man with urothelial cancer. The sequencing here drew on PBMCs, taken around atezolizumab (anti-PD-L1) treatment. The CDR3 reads CASTPLGDTEAFF. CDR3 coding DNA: TGTGCCAGTACCCCTCTAGGGGACACTGAAGCTTTCTTT.